Listed here are 9 T cell receptor beta chains from one sample, sequenced in a study of tumor-infiltrating lymphocytes in primary liver carcinoma. From approximately 500 ng total RNA, TCR beta cDNA was generated with a primer in the constant region. Construction of TCR beta libraries relied on three successive nested multiplex PCR rounds employing slightly modified ARM-PCR. The opening two PCR rounds, around 9 cycles each, paired TRBV1-TRBV30 forward primers with a C-beta reverse primer. TCRdb fed the multiplex PCR reads into MiXCR, producing one record per CDR3 protein. Here the sample spans about 330,000 distinct CDR3 sequences, almost 65% being singletons. Alongside blood RNA obtained from unsorted whole blood, germline DNA was also extracted. The sequenced sample consisted of peripheral blood. The receptors were sampled from a middle-aged man with primary liver carcinoma and hepatitis B virus infection.

This rearrangement joins TRBV6-5 to TRBJ2-7, with D possibly being TRBD2 (5 bases). The CDR3 loop spans 14 amino acids. V lost 2 bases, J lost 13 bases, and 21 bases lay in between. Looked up from germline, CDR1 is MNHEY and CDR2 is SVGAGI. The CDR3 bases are TGTGCCAGCAGTTACCGTTCGAGGGTAGTCGAGGAATACTTC. Residues: CASSYRSRVVEEYF.

The J gene is TRBJ1-5, the V gene TRBV6-4; maybe TRBD1 (5 bases). Germline loops: CDR1 MRHNA, CDR2 SNTAGT. The CDR3 extends over 13 amino acids. Trimming cost V 3 bases and J 7 bases, with 10 bases left between them. CDR3 coding DNA: TGTGCCAGCAGTGAGGTATGGGGCCAGCCCCAGCATTTT. This sequence encodes CASSEVWGQPQHF.

This chain uses TRBV10-3 with TRBJ2-2; the D call may be TRBD1 or TRBD2 (5 bases each). V was cut by 8 bases and J by 0 bases, with 10 bases left in between. Germline lookup yields CDR1 ENHRY and CDR2 SYGVKD. The length of the CDR3 is 14 residues. CDR3 coding DNA: TGTGCCATCGGGGGAAACCCGAACACCGGGGAGCTGTTTTTT. This translates into CAIGGNPNTGELFF.

With regard to this clonotype: At one boundary the junction diverges from the germline segment, which might be a read error. The chain combines TRBV11-2 with TRBJ1-5, with D maybe TRBD1 (5 bases). CDR1 is SGHAT and CDR2 is FQNNGV in the germline V gene. CDR3 size: 17 residues. CDR3 in DNA: TGTGCCAGCAGCTTAGTAGGGGTAACACGGAGCAATCAGTCCCAGCATTTT. It is translated as CASSLVGVTRSNQSQHF.

This clonotype occurred a few times. The V gene is TRBV10-3, the J gene TRBJ2-1, with a weak D call TRBD1 (7 bases). There are 17 residues in the CDR3. V lost 6 bases and J lost 8, with 26 bases in between. Germline lookup yields CDR1 ENHRY and CDR2 SYGVKD. CDR3 coding DNA: TGTGCCATCAGCAGCCAGGGGGGCGGCTCGCCAGGGGATGAGCAGTTCTTC. Its protein is CAISSQGGGSPGDEQFF.

Concerning this clonotype itself: This CDR3 is missing its conserved last phenylalanine or tryptophan, likely due to a read error. The chain carries TRBV11-2 and TRBJ1-1; D not resolved. The germline V gene encodes CDR1 SGHAT and CDR2 FQNNGV. The CDR3 spans 14 residues. The CDR3 region is CAGSRGTVNTEAFS. The DNA of the CDR3 is TGTGCCGGCAGCCGAGGAACGGTGAACACTGAAGCTTTCTCT.

The chain links TRBV11-2 to TRBJ2-4; D is unresolved. The length of the CDR3 is 17 residues. CDR1 and CDR2 from the germline V gene are SGHAT and FQNNGV. Trimming shortened V by 2 bases and J by 0 bases, and 14 bases separated the two germline ends. The CDR3 reads CASSLNRRALAKNIQYF. The CDR3 bases are TGTGCCAGCAGCTTAAACCGGAGAGCTCTAGCCAAAAACATTCAGTACTTC. Combining the CDR3 with reference TRBV11-2 and TRBJ2-4 gives the whole variable domain EAGVAQSPRYKIIEKRQSVAFWCNPISGHATLYWYQQILGQGPKLLIQFQNNGVVDDSQLPKDRFSAERLKGVDSTLKIQPAKLEDSAVYLCASSLNRRALAKNIQYFGAGTRLSVL.

The chain employs TRBV12-3 or TRBV12-4 and TRBJ2-5; 7 nucleotides line up with TRBD2. V dropped 7 bases and J dropped 1; count of bases not matched to a gene: 12. The CDR3 has 16 amino acids. The CDR3 protein is CASNLGLAASQETQYF. In DNA, the CDR3 is TGTGCCAGCAATCTGGGGCTAGCGGCCAGCCAAGAGACCCAGTACTTC.

On this clonotype: Mismatch with germline at one junction end may stem from a read error. The CDR3 nucleotides are TGTGCCAGCAGTTTCAGGGGGTCGTTCACCGGGGAGCTGTTATTT. Translation gives CASSFRGSFTGELLF. This chain uses TRBV11-1 with TRBJ2-2, with 7 nucleotides matching TRBD1. The CDR3 is made up of 15 amino acids. Looked up from germline, CDR1 is SGHAT and CDR2 is FQDESV (reference sequence).